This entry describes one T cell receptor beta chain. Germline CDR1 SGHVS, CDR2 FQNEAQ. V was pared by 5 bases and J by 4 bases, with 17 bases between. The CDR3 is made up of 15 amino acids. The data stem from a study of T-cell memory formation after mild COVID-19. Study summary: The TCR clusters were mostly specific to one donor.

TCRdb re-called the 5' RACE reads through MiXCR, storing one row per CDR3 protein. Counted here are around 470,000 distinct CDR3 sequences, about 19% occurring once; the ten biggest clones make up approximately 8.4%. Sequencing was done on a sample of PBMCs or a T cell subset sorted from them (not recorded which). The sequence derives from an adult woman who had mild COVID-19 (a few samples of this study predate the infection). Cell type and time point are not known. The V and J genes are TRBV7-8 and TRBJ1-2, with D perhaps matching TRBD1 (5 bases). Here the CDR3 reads CASSPVGGRAYGYTF. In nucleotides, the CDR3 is TGTGCCAGCAGCCCTGTCGGGGGTCGGGCCTATGGCTACACCTTC.